The source of this T cell receptor (beta chain) is a study of human T cells and chemical hapten exposure. Study overall: All through the roughly 23-week study, the scalp of each patient received diphenylcyclopropenone doses weekly. Mostly female patients had alopecia areata, totalis or universalis.

Noted time point: pre-sensitization, week 0. Treatment described: therapeutic diphenylcyclopropenone sensitization with weekly scalp DPC. Attachment of unique molecular identifiers to individual cDNA molecules was performed in the library. Per the original methods: Sampled TCR counts reached a median of around 94,000 per sample, with values ranging from roughly 23,224 to 700,000. MiXCR, applied by TCRdb to the RACE reads, yields one record per CDR3 protein. These V and J calls rely on TCRdb rather than the paper's analysis. This sample carries approximately 370,000 distinct CDR3 sequences, around 5.5% of them seen once, and the ten largest clones take over 6.5%. This clonotype came up a few times. The clonotype comes from a young woman with alopecia areata. Some clones in this sample may be carry-over from other donors' samples. The input for sequencing was whole blood, taken in connection with sensitization to the hapten diphenylcyclopropenone (DPC).

Here the CDR3 DNA reads TGTGCCAGCAATCGGATTGGCTATGGCTACACCTTC. Amino acids: CASNRIGYGYTF. The V call is TRBV28, the J call TRBJ1-2; D is unclear. V lost 7 bases and J lost 4, with 10 bases in between. The CDR3 spans 12 residues. CDR1 MDHEN and CDR2 SYDVKM come from the germline V gene.